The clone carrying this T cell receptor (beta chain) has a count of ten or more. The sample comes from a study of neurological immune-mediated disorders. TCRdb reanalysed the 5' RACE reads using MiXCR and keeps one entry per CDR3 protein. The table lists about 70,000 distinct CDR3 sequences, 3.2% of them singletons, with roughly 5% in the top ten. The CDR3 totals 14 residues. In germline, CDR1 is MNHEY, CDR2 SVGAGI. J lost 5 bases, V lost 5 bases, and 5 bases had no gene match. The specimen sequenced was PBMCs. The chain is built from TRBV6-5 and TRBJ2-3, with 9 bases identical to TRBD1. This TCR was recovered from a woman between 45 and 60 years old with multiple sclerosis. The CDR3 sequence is CASSTRTGEDTQYF. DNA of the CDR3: TGTGCCAGCAGTACTCGGACAGGGGAAGATACGCAGTATTTT.